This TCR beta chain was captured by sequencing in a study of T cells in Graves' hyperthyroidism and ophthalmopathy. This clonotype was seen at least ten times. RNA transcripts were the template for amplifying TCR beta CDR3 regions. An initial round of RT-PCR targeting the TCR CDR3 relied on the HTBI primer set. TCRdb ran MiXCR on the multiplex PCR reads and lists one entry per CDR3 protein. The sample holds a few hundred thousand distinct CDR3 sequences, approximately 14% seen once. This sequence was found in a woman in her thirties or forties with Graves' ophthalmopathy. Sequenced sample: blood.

CDR3 DNA sequence: TGTGCCAGCAGTATAACAGGGGGCAGTAACTATGGCTACACCTTC. Its protein product is CASSITGGSNYGYTF. This chain joins TRBV27 and TRBJ1-2, with 9 bases matching TRBD1. Trimming at V came to 5 bases and at J to 1 base, leaving 5 bases not matched to a gene. The length of the CDR3 is 15 residues. CDR1 and CDR2 from the germline V gene are MNHEY and SMNVEV (reference sequence).